These 23 T cell receptor beta chains were all obtained from the same sample, sequenced in a study of cytomegalovirus exposure and HLA in healthy donors. PCR employed 60 Vbeta and 13 Jbeta primers. Data came from immunoSEQ multiplex PCR; TCRdb stores just in-frame clones and leaves some out. The sample records 150,000 to 200,000 clones, about three quarters being singletons. Specimen: PBMCs. The receptors here all came from a woman in her 40s in good health and CMV-seronegative.

The chain links TRBV5-1 to TRBJ2-7; D is possibly TRBD2 (6 bases). V gave up 2 bases and J gave up 7 bases, with 13 bases separating them. The CDR3 is 13 residues long. Germline CDR1 is SGHRS and CDR2 is YFSETQ. CDR3 bases: TGCGCCAGCAGCTTTGGGGTTGGGAGGGAGCAGTACTTC. This translates into CASSFGVGREQYF.

The chain carries TRBV7-2 and TRBJ2-4, with a weak D call TRBD1 (6 bases). CDR3 size: 14 residues. CDR1 and CDR2 (germline): SGHTA, FQGNSA. Deletions cut 4 bases from V and 2 bases from J, with 9 bases between. The CDR3 DNA follows: TGTGCCAGCAGCTCCGGGACACCCAAAAACATTCAGTACTTC. It encodes CASSSGTPKNIQYF.

This clone has more than one count but fewer than ten. The gene calls are TRBV18 and TRBJ1-1, with TRBD1 matching 9 bases. In germline, CDR1 is KGHSH, CDR2 LQKENI. This CDR3 has 16 amino acids. V gave up 3 bases and J gave up 1 base; unmatched junction bases: 6. Written as DNA, the CDR3 is TGTGCCAGCTCACCGGGACAGGGAATGGGGAACACTGAAGCTTTCTTT. Residues: CASSPGQGMGNTEAFF.

The chain links TRBV15 to TRBJ1-4; D is unresolved. This CDR3 spans 16 amino acids. Trimming took 1 base from V and 0 from J, leaving 9 bases between them. Germline V gives CDR1 LNHNV, CDR2 YYDKDF (reference sequence). The CDR3 region is CATSRARDATNEKLFF. DNA for the CDR3: TGTGCCACCAGCAGAGCCCGGGATGCAACTAATGAAAAACTGTTTTTT.

This clone was found a few times. This chain uses TRBV11-3 with TRBJ2-1, with D unresolved. Looked up from germline, CDR1 is SGHNT and CDR2 is YENEEA. The CDR3 has 11 residues. The germline V and J ends were trimmed by 1 base and 9 bases, with 4 bases remaining between them. The DNA of the CDR3 is TGTGCCAGCAGCTTAGCGGGTGAGCAGTTCTTC. Amino acids: CASSLAGEQFF.

The genes are TRBV10-1 and TRBJ2-1; 8 bases line up with TRBD2. The CDR3 loop spans 16 amino acids. Germline values: CDR1 WNHNN, CDR2 SYGVQD (reference sequence). V trimming: 4 bases; J trimming: 2 bases; junction bases outside the gene matches: 7. The CDR3 here is CASSVPSGWAYNEQFF. The CDR3, as DNA: TGCGCCAGCAGTGTCCCTAGCGGGTGGGCCTACAATGAGCAGTTCTTC.

This clone showed up just once. The chain combines TRBV6-1 with TRBJ2-3; D is perhaps TRBD2 (5 bases). V was shortened by 7 bases and J by 6 bases, with 17 bases between the two germline ends. The CDR3 is 14 amino acids. Germline CDR1 and CDR2: MNHNS and SASEGT. The CDR3 protein is CASNSGGSSDTQYF. CDR3 in DNA: TGTGCCAGCAACTCCGGAGGATCGTCGGATACGCAGTATTTT.

V is TRBV10-3 and J is TRBJ1-1; D is unclear. Trimming took off 6 bases at V and 1 base at J, with 12 bases between the two ends. The CDR3 runs to 14 residues. Germline V CDR1 and CDR2: ENHRY, SYGVKD. As DNA, the CDR3 is TGTGCCATCAGGGCGAGGGCAGAGAACACTGAAGCTTTCTTT. Translated: CAIRARAENTEAFF.

The chain uses TRBV30 and TRBJ2-1, with 7 bases identical to TRBD2. V lost 5 bases and J lost 2; bases outside the gene matches: 3. CDR3 length equals 13 residues. Looked up from germline, CDR1 is GTSNPN and CDR2 is SVGIG (reference sequence). CDR3 sequence reads: CAWAGTTYNEQFF. Written as DNA, the CDR3 is TGTGCCTGGGCCGGGACTACCTACAATGAGCAGTTCTTC.

V gene TRBV27 combines with J gene TRBJ1-4; 7 bases match TRBD1. After removal of 1 base from V and 8 bases from J, the junction contained 10 bases not matched to a gene. From germline, CDR1 is MNHEY and CDR2 SMNVEV (reference sequence). The CDR3 runs to 16 residues. CDR3 sequence reads: CASSLYRLGGREKLFF. The CDR3 bases are TGTGCCAGCAGTTTATACCGCCTAGGGGGCCGAGAAAAACTGTTTTTT. Filled out from reference TRBV27 and TRBJ1-4, the complete variable domain reads EAQVTQNPRYLITVTGKKLTVTCSQNMNHEYMSWYRQDPGLGLRQIYYSMNVEVTDKGDVPEGYKVSRKEKRNFPLILESPSPNQTSLYFCASSLYRLGGREKLFFGSGTQLSVL.

The rearrangement joins TRBV11-2 to TRBJ1-5, with a possible D match to TRBD1 (5 bases). CDR1 and CDR2 (germline): SGHAT, FQNNGV. This CDR3 has 14 amino acids. V was pared by 4 bases and J by 5 bases, with 12 bases between. CDR3 sequence: CASSWGGADQPQHF. DNA for the CDR3: TGTGCCAGCAGCTGGGGAGGGGCCGATCAGCCCCAGCATTTT.

The V gene is TRBV10-3, the J gene TRBJ2-1, with 8 bases that match TRBD1. Unmatched junction bases numbered 6, after V lost 7 bases and J lost 4 bases. The CDR3 covers 14 residues. Per germline, CDR1 ENHRY and CDR2 SYGVKD. The chain's CDR3 is CAIKAGQGYNEQFF. Written as DNA, the CDR3 is TGTGCCATCAAGGCTGGACAGGGATACAATGAGCAGTTCTTC.

The V call is TRBV21-1, the J call TRBJ2-3; the tabulated D call, TRBD1, remains unverified against the DNA. TRBV21-1 is noted as a pseudogene. The CDR3 consists of 18 residues. CDR3 bases: TGTGCCAGCAGCAAAGGTGAGACAGGCCCAGGTAGCACAGATACGCAGTATTTT. Its protein is CASSKGETGPGSTDTQYF.

The gene calls are TRBV6-1 and TRBJ2-1; 10 bases line up with TRBD2. The ends lost 2 bases at V and 7 bases at J; junction bases unmatched: 11. Germline CDR1 MNHNS, CDR2 SASEGT. The length of the CDR3 is 17 residues. In DNA, the CDR3 is TGTGCCAGCAGTGAACTTCCTACTAGCGGGGTAGGGAATGAGCAGTTCTTC. Translation gives CASSELPTSGVGNEQFF.

CDR3 sequence: CASSYSRGKETQYF. The CDR3 DNA reads as TGTGCCAGCAGTTACTCGAGGGGGAAGGAGACCCAGTACTTC. This chain joins TRBV6-5 and TRBJ2-5, with D possibly matching TRBD1 (6 bases). The germline V and J ends were trimmed by 0 bases and 5 bases, with 10 bases remaining between them. Germline-derived CDR1 and CDR2 are MNHEY and SVGAGI. CDR3 length: 14 amino acids.

The chain employs TRBV18 and TRBJ1-6, with D tentatively TRBD1 (5 bases). The CDR3 has 17 amino acids. The germline V and J ends were trimmed by 2 bases and 10 bases, with 21 bases remaining between them. Germline V gene data show CDR1 as KGHSH and CDR2 as LQKENI. The CDR3 DNA follows: TGTGCCAGCTCACCAATATCGGTGCGGCAGGGCGAGTCACCCCTCCACTTT. Its translation is CASSPISVRQGESPLHF.

The chain couples TRBV11-2 to TRBJ1-2; possible D gene TRBD1, 5 bases. V was shortened by 0 bases and J by 4 bases, with 12 bases between the two germline ends. Germline V CDR1 and CDR2: SGHAT, FQNNGV. The CDR3 loop spans 15 amino acids. DNA of the CDR3: TGTGCCAGCAGCTTAGATACGGGGGGTTCCTATGGCTACACCTTC. Its protein product is CASSLDTGGSYGYTF.

The rearrangement uses TRBV6-5 and TRBJ2-1; a weak D match, TRBD2 (6 bases). CDR3 length: 15 amino acids. V lost 7 bases, J lost 3 bases, and 16 bases lay in between. Germline-derived CDR1 and CDR2 are MNHEY and SVGAGI. CDR3 bases: TGTGCCAGCACCCAACGGACTACGAACTACAATGAGCAGTTCTTC. It is translated as CASTQRTTNYNEQFF.

This chain connects TRBV27 to TRBJ2-7; the D is unclear. Germline loops: CDR1 MNHEY, CDR2 SMNVEV (reference sequence). The CDR3 covers 15 residues. Deletions cut 6 bases from V and 0 bases from J, with 15 bases between. The CDR3 sequence is CASRPTSTISYEQYF. CDR3 DNA: TGTGCCAGCAGACCGACATCCACCATCTCCTACGAGCAGTACTTC.

This clone showed up just a few times. This chain joins TRBV30 and TRBJ1-2; D remains ambiguous. The CDR3 runs 11 residues. From germline, CDR1 is GTSNPN and CDR2 SVGIG (reference sequence). Trimming took off 0 bases at V and 8 bases at J, with 7 bases between the two ends. CDR3 DNA: TGTGCCTGGAGTGTACAGTGGGGCTACACCTTC. The encoded protein is CAWSVQWGYTF.

This chain links TRBV11-1 with TRBJ1-1; 8 nucleotides agree with TRBD1. V was clipped by 5 bases and J by 1 base; unmatched bases: 3. There are 14 residues in the CDR3. Germline assignment: CDR1 SGHAT and CDR2 FQDESV (reference sequence). The CDR3 sequence: CASSPDRGNTEAFF. CDR3 coding DNA: TGTGCCAGCAGCCCCGACAGGGGGAACACTGAAGCTTTCTTT.

The chain couples TRBV7-9 to TRBJ2-5, with D possibly being TRBD2 (5 bases). This CDR3 is built from 13 residues. Germline V gene lookup returns CDR1 SEHNR and CDR2 FQNEAQ (reference sequence). The V end lost 5 bases, the J end lost 1 base, and 8 bases lay between the germline ends. CDR3 DNA sequence: TGTGCCAGCAGCCCCGGGGTCCAAGAGACCCAGTACTTC. It specifies CASSPGVQETQYF.

V gene TRBV19 combines with J gene TRBJ1-2, with a tentative D call TRBD1 (6 bases). Between the trimmed V and J ends, which lost 9 bases and 2 bases, there was a span of 25 bases. The CDR3 has 17 residues. CDR1 and CDR2 (germline): LNHDA, SQIVND (reference sequence). CDR3 nucleotide sequence: TGTGCCAGCCTCCCCCGACAGGCCACCACTATCAACTATGGCTACACCTTC. As protein: CASLPRQATTINYGYTF.